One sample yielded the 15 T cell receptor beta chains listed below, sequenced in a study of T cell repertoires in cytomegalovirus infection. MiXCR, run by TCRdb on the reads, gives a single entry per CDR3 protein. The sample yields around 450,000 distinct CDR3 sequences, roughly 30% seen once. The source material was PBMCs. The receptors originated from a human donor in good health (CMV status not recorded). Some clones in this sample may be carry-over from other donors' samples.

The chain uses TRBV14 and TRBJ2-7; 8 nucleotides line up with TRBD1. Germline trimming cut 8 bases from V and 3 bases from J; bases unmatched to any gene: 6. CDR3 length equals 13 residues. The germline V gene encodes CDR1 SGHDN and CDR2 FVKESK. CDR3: CASAGTGNYEQYF. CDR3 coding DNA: TGTGCCAGCGCCGGGACAGGAAACTACGAGCAGTACTTC. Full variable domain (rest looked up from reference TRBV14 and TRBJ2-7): EAGVTQFPSHSVIEKGQTVTLRCDPISGHDNLYWYRRVMGKEIKFLLHFVKESKQDESGMPNNRFLAERTGGTYSTLKVQPAELEDSGVYFCASAGTGNYEQYFGPGTRLTVT.

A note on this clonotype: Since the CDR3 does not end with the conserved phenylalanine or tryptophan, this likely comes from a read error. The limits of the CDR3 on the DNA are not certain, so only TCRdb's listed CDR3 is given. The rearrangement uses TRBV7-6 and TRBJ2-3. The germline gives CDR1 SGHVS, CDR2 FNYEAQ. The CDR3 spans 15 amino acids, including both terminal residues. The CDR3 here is CASSPMASDTDTKYC.

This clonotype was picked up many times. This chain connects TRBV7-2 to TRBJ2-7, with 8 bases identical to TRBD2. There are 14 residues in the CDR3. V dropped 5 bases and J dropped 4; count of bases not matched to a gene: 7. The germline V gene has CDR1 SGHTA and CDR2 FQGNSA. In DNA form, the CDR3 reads TGTGCCAGCAGCCCGCCGGGGGGGGTATACGAGCAGTACTTC. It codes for CASSPPGGVYEQYF. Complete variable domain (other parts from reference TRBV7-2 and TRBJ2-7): GAGVSQSPSNKVTEKGKDVELRCDPISGHTALYWYRQSLGQGLEFLIYFQGNSAPDKSGLPSDRFSAERTGGSVSTLTIQRTQQEDSAVYLCASSPPGGVYEQYFGPGTRLTVT.

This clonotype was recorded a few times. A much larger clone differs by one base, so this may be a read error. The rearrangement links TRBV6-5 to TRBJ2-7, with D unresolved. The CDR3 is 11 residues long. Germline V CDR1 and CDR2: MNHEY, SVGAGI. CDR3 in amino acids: CARSSGRRQYF. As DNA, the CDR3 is TGTGCCCGCAGTTCCGGACGGAGGCAGTACTTC.

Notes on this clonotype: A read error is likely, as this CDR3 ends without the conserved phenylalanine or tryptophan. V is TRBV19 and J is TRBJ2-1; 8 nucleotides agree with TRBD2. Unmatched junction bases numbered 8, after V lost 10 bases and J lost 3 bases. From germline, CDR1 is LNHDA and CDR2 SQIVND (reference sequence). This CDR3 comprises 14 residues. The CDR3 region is CATGAGALYNEQFL. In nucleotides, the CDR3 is TGTGCCACTGGAGCGGGGGCCCTCTACAATGAGCAGTTCTTA.

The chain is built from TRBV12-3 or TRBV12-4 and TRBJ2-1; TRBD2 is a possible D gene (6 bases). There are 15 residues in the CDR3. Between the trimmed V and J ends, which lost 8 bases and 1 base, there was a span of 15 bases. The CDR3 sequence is CASGPGGGSYNEQFF. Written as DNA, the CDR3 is TGTGCCAGCGGACCCGGGGGTGGTTCCTACAATGAGCAGTTCTTC.

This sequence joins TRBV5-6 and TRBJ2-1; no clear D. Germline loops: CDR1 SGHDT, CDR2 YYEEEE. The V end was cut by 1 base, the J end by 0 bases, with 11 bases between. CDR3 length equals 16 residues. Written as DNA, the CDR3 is TGTGCCAGCAGCTTGAGGGTCCAAAGCTCCTACAATGAGCAGTTCTTC. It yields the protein CASSLRVQSSYNEQFF.

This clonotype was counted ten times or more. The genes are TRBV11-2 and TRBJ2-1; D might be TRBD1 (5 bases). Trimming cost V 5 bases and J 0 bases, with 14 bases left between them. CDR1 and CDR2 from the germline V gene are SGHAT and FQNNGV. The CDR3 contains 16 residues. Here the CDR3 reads CASSGSGFSSYNEQFF. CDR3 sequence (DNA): TGTGCCAGCAGCGGCTCAGGGTTCTCCTCCTACAATGAGCAGTTCTTC.

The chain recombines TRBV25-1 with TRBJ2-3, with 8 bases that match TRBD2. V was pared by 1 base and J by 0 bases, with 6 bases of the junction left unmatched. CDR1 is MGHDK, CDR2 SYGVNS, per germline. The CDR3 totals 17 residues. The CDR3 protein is CASSELGTSVSTDTQYF. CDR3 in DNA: TGTGCCAGCAGTGAATTGGGGACTAGTGTTAGCACAGATACGCAGTATTTT.

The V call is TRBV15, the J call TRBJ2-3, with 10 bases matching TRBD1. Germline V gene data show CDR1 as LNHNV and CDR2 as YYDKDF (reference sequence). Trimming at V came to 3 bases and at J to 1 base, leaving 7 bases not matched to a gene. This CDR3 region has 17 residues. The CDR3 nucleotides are TGTGCCACCAGCAGGGACAGGGGGACACACCGCACAGATACGCAGTATTTT. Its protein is CATSRDRGTHRTDTQYF.

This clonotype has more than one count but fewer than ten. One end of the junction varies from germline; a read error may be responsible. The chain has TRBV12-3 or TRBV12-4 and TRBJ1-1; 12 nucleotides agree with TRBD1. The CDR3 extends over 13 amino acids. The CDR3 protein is CASSPEGQGAAAF. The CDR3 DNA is TGTGCCAGCAGTCCCGAGGGACAGGGGGCGGCGGCCTTT.

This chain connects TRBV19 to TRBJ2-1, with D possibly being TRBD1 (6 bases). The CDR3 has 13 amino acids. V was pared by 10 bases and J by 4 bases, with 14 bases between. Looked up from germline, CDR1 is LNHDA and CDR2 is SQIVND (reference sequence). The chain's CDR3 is CATGGRGYNEQFF. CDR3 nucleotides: TGTGCCACTGGGGGCAGGGGTTACAATGAGCAGTTCTTC.

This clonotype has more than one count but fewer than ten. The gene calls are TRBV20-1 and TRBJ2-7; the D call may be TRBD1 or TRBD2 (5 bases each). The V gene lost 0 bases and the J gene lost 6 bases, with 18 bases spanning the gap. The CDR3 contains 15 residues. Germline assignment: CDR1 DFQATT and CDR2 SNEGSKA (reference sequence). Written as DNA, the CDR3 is TGCAGTGCTAGAGATCTCCGGGACCCGTTTAGCGAGCAGTACTTC. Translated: CSARDLRDPFSEQYF.

CDR3 amino acids: CSVGSGQETQYF. The CDR3 DNA reads TGCAGCGTTGGGAGCGGCCAAGAGACCCAGTACTTC. The rearrangement uses TRBV29-1 and TRBJ2-5, with D possibly matching TRBD2 (5 bases). The CDR3 extends over 12 amino acids. Trimming took off 4 bases at V and 1 base at J, with 7 bases between the two ends. Per germline, CDR1 SQVTM and CDR2 ANQGSEA.

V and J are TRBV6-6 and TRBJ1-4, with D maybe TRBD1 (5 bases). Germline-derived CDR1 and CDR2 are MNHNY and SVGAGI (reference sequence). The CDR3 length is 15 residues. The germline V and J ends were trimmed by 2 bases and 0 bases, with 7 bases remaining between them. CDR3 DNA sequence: TGTGCCAGCAGTTACATAGGGGCAACTAATGAAAAACTGTTTTTT. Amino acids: CASSYIGATNEKLFF.